This T cell receptor beta chain was observed in a study of T-cell reconstitution after alpha-beta-depleted transplantation in children. This clonotype was detected many times. Its antigen is unknown. It was with unique molecular identifiers that the TCRbeta library was prepared. MiXCR was run by TCRdb on the PCR reads, yielding one entry per CDR3 protein. The data contain approximately 31,000 distinct CDR3 sequences, about 6.8% of them seen just once; the ten biggest clones take up over 20%. Broader study findings: At around two months after transplant, the alpha-beta T cells were reportedly derived from several hundred expanded clones that came from non-depleted graft cells. It was newly produced T cells that mostly accounted for T-cell counts and diversity one year after transplant.

This CDR3 is built from 13 residues. Germline V gives CDR1 SEHNR, CDR2 FQNEAQ (reference sequence). The V gene end was trimmed by 4 bases and the J gene end by 5 bases; junction bases not matched to a gene: 5. The receptor was isolated from a child younger than two who had a stem cell transplant for acute myeloid leukemia, so the T cells may come from the graft donor. The chain employs TRBV7-9 and TRBJ2-7; TRBD1 matches at 7 bases. The starting material was peripheral blood, obtained 60 days after TCRalphabeta/CD19-depleted stem cell transplant. The CDR3 here is CASSWNDRDEQYF. DNA for the CDR3: TGTGCCAGCAGCTGGAATGACAGGGACGAGCAGTACTTC.